The 8 T cell receptor beta chains below all came from one sample that was sequenced in a study of CD8 T cells in Susac syndrome. Reverse transcription used about 0.45 to 1 ug RNA and random hexamers. In TCRdb, the immunoSEQ multiplex PCR reads were re-called with MiXCR into one record per CDR3 protein. Of 95,000 to 150,000 distinct CDR3 sequences in the sample, about 93% are singletons; the top ten hold 0.2% to 0.25%. What was sequenced was CD8+ T cells from PBMCs. These receptors were taken from a human donor with Susac syndrome.

The chain is built from TRBV7-9 and TRBJ2-5; 13 nucleotides match TRBD2. The CDR3 has 15 residues. Unmatched junction bases numbered 2, after V lost 6 bases and J lost 1 base. The V gene's germline CDR1 is SEHNR and CDR2 FQNEAQ (reference sequence). The CDR3 loop reads CASRRLAGGQETQYF. CDR3 DNA: TGTGCCAGCAGACGACTAGCGGGAGGCCAAGAGACCCAGTACTTC.

The chain is built from TRBV5-1 and TRBJ2-6; D remains ambiguous. Germline V gene lookup returns CDR1 SGHRS and CDR2 YFSETQ. V lost 4 bases and J 0 bases, leaving 14 bases between the germline ends. This CDR3 has 17 residues. The CDR3 reads CASSHAVIISGANVLTF. Here the CDR3 DNA reads TGCGCCAGCAGCCACGCGGTTATAATCTCTGGGGCCAACGTCCTGACTTTC. The full variable domain, completed using reference TRBV5-1 and TRBJ2-6, is KAGVTQTPRYLIKTRGQQVTLSCSPISGHRSVSWYQQTPGQGLQFLFEYFSETQRNKGNFPGRFSGRQFSNSRSEMNVSTLELGDSALYLCASSHAVIISGANVLTFGAGSRLTVL.

The genes are TRBV7-8 and TRBJ1-2; D is undetermined. V was pared by 1 base and J by 6 bases, with 15 bases between. Germline assignment: CDR1 SGHVS and CDR2 FQNEAQ. The CDR3 runs to 15 residues. CDR3 nucleotide sequence: TGTGCCAGCAGCTTAGGAGGACTCCCGGACGATGGCTACACCTTC. Translating gives CASSLGGLPDDGYTF.

This chain joins TRBV15 and TRBJ1-2; maybe TRBD1 (6 bases). The V end was cut by 3 bases, the J end by 2 bases, with 16 bases between. CDR3 length: 16 residues. The V gene's germline CDR1 is LNHNV and CDR2 YYDKDF (reference sequence). The CDR3 spells CATSRDRGGANYGYTF. CDR3 nucleotide sequence: TGTGCCACCAGCAGGGATAGGGGGGGGGCCAACTATGGCTACACCTTC.

The V and J genes are TRBV5-6 and TRBJ2-1; 11 bases align to TRBD2. The CDR3 length is 17 residues. In germline, CDR1 is SGHDT, CDR2 YYEEEE. J lost 6 bases, V lost 2 bases, and 10 bases had no gene match. The chain's CDR3 is CASSFLTSGKDGNEQFF. CDR3 nucleotide sequence: TGTGCCAGCAGCTTTTTGACTAGCGGGAAGGATGGCAATGAGCAGTTCTTC.

The chain uses TRBV19 and TRBJ2-1, with 7 bases matching TRBD1. Germline V gives CDR1 LNHDA, CDR2 SQIVND (reference sequence). The CDR3 extends over 16 amino acids. After removal of 5 bases from V and 2 bases from J, the junction contained 9 bases not matched to a gene. CDR3 protein: CASSGETGRAYNEQFF. The CDR3 DNA reads as TGTGCCAGTAGTGGTGAGACAGGGCGGGCCTACAATGAGCAGTTCTTC.

The chain has TRBV20-1 and TRBJ2-1; 7 bases line up with TRBD2. The CDR3 totals 16 residues. Losses at the gene ends were 3 bases for V and 4 bases for J; bases not matched to a gene: 12. Germline V gene lookup returns CDR1 DFQATT and CDR2 SNEGSKA (reference sequence). The CDR3 DNA reads TGCAGTGCTAGGTCGTACGGTACTAGCGAGTACAATGAGCAGTTCTTC. As protein: CSARSYGTSEYNEQFF.

This clonotype was seen just once. The DNA of the CDR3 is TGTGCCAGCAGCCAAGGGCAGGGAGTTTCCTACGAGCAGTACTTC. Translating gives CASSQGQGVSYEQYF. V usage is TRBV4-2 and J usage is TRBJ2-7; perhaps D is TRBD1 or TRBD2 (5 bases each). The V and J ends lost 1 base and 1 base respectively, with 11 bases between them. The germline gives CDR1 LGHNA, CDR2 YNFKEQ. The CDR3 sequence is 15 residues long.